The clone carrying this TCR beta chain occurred a few times. The data belong to a study of response to subunit inactivated influenza vaccine. TCRdb independently ran MiXCR on the RT-PCR reads; one entry per CDR3 protein. This sample has roughly 500,000 distinct CDR3 sequences, with approximately 22% found just once. With V trimmed by 3 bases and J by 8 bases, 7 bases remained unmatched. Germline CDR1 is SGHTS and CDR2 is YDEGEE. The CDR3 totals 15 residues. The data also belong to a second study, concerning T cells expressing NK-cell markers. That work contributes: UMIs accompanied the 5'RACE template switching by which TCR beta cDNA was made. The TCR beta repertoires were obtained from sorted CD3+CD56+NKG2C+, CD3+CD56+NKG2C- and CD3+CD56-NKG2C+ T cells. One of eight sequenced donors was HCMV-seronegative; the other seven were seropositive. Dominant NKG2C+ clonotypes made up about 1.0-7.0% of CD8+ T cells in roughly 6 donors. A few donors likewise had their CD3+CD56-NKG2C+ fraction led by these clonotypes.

The clonotype originates from a man in his fifties or sixties who received an inactivated influenza vaccine. The rearrangement uses TRBV5-8 and TRBJ2-2, with 10 bases identical to TRBD1. Material: CD4+ T cells sorted from PBMCs, obtained 12 days after vaccination. The CDR3 bases are TGTGCCAGCAGCTCCCGGACAGGGGGTAGTGGGGAGCTGTTTTTT. It translates to CASSSRTGGSGELFF.